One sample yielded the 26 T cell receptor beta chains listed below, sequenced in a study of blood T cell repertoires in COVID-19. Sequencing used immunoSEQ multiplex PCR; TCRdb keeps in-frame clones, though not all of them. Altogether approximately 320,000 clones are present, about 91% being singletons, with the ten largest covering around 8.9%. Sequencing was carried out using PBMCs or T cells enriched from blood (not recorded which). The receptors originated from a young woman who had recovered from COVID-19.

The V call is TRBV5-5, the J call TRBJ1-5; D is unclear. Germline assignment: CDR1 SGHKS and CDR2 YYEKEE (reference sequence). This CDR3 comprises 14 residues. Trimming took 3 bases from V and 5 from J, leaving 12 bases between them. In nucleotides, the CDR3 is TGTGCCAGCAGCTCCGCAGGAACCCATCAGCCCCAGCATTTT. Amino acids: CASSSAGTHQPQHF.

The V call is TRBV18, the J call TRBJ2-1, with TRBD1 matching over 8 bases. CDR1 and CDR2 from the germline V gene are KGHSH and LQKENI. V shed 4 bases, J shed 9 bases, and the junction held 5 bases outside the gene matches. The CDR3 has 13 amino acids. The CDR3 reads CASSQLQGVEQFF. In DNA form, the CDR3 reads TGTGCCAGCTCACAACTACAGGGGGTTGAGCAGTTCTTC.

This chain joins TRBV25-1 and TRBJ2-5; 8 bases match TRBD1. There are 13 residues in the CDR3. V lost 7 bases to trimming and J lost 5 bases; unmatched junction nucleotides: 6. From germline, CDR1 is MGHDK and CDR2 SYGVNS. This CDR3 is CASNPGQGETQYF. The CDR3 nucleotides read TGTGCCAGCAACCCCGGACAGGGCGAGACCCAGTACTTC.

CDR3 region: CASSLDRNNSPLHF. CDR3 bases: TGTGCCAGCAGCCTGGACAGGAATAATTCACCCCTCCACTTT. The V call is TRBV5-8, the J call TRBJ1-6, with 7 bases lining up with TRBD1. This CDR3 has 14 amino acids. V lost 4 bases and J lost 5; bases outside the gene matches: 3. Germline values: CDR1 SGHTS, CDR2 YDEGEE.

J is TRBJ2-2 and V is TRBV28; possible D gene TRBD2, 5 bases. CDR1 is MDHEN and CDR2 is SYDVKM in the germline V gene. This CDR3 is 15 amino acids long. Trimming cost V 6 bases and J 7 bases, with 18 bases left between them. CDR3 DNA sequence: TGTGCCAGCAGCCCCCCTAGTGGCCGGGGCGGGGAGCTGTTTTTT. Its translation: CASSPPSGRGGELFF.

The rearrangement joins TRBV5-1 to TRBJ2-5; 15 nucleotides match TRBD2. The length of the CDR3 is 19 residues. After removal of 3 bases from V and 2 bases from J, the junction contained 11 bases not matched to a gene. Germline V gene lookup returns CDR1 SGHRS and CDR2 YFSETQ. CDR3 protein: CASSSSSGLAGGWQETQYF. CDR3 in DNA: TGCGCCAGCAGCTCCTCATCGGGACTAGCGGGGGGTTGGCAAGAGACCCAGTACTTC. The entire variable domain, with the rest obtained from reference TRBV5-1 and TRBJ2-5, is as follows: KAGVTQTPRYLIKTRGQQVTLSCSPISGHRSVSWYQQTPGQGLQFLFEYFSETQRNKGNFPGRFSGRQFSNSRSEMNVSTLELGDSALYLCASSSSSGLAGGWQETQYFGPGTRLLVL.

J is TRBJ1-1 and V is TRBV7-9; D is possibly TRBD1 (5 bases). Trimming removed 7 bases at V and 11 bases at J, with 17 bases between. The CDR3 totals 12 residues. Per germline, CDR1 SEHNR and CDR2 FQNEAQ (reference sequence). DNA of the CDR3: TGTGCCAGCACTCACGGGGGTTTTGGCGCTTTCTTT. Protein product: CASTHGGFGAFF.

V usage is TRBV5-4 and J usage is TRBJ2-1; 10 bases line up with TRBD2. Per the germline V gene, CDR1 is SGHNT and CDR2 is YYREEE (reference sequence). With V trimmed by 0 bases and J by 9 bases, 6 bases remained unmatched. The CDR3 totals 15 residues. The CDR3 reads CASSLESSGSAEQFF. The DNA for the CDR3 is TGTGCCAGCAGCTTGGAGTCTAGCGGGAGCGCTGAGCAGTTCTTC.

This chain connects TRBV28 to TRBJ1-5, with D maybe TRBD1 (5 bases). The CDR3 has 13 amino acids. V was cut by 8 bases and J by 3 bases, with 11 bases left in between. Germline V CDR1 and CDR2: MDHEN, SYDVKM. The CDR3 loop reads CASAGEYNQPQHF. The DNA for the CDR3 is TGTGCCAGCGCGGGGGAATACAATCAGCCCCAGCATTTT.

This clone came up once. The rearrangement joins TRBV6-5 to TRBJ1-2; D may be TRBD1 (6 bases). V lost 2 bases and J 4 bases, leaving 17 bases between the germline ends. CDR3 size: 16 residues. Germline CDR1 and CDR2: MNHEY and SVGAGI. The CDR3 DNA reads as TGTGCCAGCAGTTACGGTCGGGCAGGGGAGGGCTATGGCTACACCTTC. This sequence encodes CASSYGRAGEGYGYTF.

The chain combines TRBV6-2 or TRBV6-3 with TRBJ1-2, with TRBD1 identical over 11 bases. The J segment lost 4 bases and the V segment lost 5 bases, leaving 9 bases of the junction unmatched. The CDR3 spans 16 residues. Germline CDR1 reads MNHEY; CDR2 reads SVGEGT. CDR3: CASSPGQGAGSYGYTF. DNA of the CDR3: TGTGCCAGCAGTCCCGGACAGGGGGCAGGAAGCTATGGCTACACCTTC.

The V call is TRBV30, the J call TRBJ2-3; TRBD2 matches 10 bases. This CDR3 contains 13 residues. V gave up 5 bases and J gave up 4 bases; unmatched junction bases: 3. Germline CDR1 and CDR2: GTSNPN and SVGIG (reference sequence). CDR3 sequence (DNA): TGTGCCTGGGGGAGCGGGGGGGCAGATACGCAGTATTTT. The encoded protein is CAWGSGGADTQYF. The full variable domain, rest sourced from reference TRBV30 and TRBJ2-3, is SQTIHQWPATLVQPVGSPLSLECTVEGTSNPNLYWYRQAAGRGLQLLFYSVGIGQISSEVPQNLSASRPQDRQFILSSKKLLLSDSGFYLCAWGSGGADTQYFGPGTRLTVL.

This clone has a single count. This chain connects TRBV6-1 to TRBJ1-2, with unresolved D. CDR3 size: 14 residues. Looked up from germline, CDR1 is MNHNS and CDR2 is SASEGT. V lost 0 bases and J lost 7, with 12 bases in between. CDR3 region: CASSEASRQSGYTF. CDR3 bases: TGTGCCAGCAGTGAAGCGTCGAGACAATCTGGCTACACCTTC.

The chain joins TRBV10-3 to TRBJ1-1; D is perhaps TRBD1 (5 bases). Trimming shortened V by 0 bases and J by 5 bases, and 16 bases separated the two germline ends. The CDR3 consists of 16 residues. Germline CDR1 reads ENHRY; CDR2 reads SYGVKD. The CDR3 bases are TGTGCCATCAGTGAGTCGTACTTGGGGGAGGGAACTGAAGCTTTCTTT. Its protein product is CAISESYLGEGTEAFF.

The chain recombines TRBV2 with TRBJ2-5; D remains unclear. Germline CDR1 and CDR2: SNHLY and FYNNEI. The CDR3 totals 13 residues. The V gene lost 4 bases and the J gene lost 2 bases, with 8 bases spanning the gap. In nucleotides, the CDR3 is TGTGCCAGCAGTGTTGACTGGCAAGAGACCCAGTACTTC. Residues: CASSVDWQETQYF.

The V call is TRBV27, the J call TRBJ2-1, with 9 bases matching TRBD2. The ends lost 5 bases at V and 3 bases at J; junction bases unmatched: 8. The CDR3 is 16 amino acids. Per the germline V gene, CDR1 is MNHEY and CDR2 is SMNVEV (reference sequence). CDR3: CASSPRGLAVYNEQFF. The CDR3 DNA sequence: TGTGCCAGCAGTCCGAGGGGACTAGCCGTCTACAATGAGCAGTTCTTC.

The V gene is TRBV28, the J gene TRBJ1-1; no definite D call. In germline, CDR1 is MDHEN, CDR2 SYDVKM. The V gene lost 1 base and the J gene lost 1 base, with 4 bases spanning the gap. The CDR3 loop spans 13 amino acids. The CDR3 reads CASSLSKNTEAFF. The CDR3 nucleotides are TGTGCCAGCAGTTTATCTAAGAACACTGAAGCTTTCTTT.

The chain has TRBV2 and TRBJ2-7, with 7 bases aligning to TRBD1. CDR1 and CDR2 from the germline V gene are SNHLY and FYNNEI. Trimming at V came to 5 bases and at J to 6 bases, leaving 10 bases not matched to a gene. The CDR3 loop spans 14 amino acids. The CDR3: CASSFRQGTGEQYF. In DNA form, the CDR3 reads TGTGCCAGCAGTTTTAGACAGGGCACCGGCGAGCAGTACTTC.

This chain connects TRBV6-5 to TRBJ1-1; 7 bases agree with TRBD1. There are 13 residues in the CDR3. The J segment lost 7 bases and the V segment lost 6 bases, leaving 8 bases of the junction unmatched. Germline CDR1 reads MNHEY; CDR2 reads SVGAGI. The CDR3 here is CASRTTRQGEAFF. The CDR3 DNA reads TGTGCCAGCAGAACTACCCGACAGGGTGAAGCTTTCTTT.

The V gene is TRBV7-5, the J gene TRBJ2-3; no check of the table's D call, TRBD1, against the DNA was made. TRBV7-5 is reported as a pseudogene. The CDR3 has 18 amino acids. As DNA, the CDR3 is TGTGCCAGAAGTTGCCGGGACAGGGGGCCGGCGGGCACAGATACGCAGTATTTT. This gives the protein CARSCRDRGPAGTDTQYF.

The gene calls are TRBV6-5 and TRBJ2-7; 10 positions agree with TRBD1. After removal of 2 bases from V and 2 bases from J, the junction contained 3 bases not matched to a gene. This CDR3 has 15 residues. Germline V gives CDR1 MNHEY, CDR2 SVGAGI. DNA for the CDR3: TGTGCCAGCAGTTACGACGGACAGGGGGCCTACGAGCAGTACTTC. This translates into CASSYDGQGAYEQYF.

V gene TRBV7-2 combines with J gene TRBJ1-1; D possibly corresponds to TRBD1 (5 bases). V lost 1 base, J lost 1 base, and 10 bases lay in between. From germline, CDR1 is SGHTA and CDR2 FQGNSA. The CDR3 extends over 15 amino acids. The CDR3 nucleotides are TGTGCCAGCAGCTTAGAAAGGGGTGGGAACACTGAAGCTTTCTTT. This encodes CASSLERGGNTEAFF.

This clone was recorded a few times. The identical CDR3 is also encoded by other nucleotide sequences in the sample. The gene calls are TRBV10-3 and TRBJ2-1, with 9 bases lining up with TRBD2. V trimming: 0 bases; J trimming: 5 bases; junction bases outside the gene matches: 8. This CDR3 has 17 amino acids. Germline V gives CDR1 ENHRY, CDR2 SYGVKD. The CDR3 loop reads CAISESQASGDNNEQFF. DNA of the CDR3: TGTGCCATCAGTGAGTCTCAGGCTAGCGGGGACAACAATGAGCAGTTCTTC.

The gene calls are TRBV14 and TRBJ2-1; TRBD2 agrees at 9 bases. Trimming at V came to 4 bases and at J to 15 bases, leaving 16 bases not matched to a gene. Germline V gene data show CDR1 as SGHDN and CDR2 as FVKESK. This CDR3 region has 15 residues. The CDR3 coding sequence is TGTGCCAGCAGCCGGAACTTAGCGCGGGAGGGCCGGTCGTTCTTC. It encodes CASSRNLAREGRSFF.

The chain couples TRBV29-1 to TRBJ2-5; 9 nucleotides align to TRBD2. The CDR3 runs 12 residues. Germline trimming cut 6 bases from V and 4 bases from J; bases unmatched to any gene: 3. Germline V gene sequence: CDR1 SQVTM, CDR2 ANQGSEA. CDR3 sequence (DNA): TGCAGCGTCCCGACTAGCGGAGAGACCCAGTACTTC. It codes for CSVPTSGETQYF. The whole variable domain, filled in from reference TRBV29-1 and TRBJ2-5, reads SAVISQKPSRDICQRGTSLTIQCQVDSQVTMMFWYRQQPGQSLTLIATANQGSEATYESGFVIDKFPISRPNLTFSTLTVSNMSPEDSSIYLCSVPTSGETQYFGPGTRLLVL.

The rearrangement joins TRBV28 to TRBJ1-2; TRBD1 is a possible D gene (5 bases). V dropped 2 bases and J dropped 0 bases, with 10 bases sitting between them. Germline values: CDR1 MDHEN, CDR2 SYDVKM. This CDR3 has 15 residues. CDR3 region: CASSLRQNANYGYTF. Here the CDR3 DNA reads TGTGCCAGCAGTTTACGACAGAACGCTAACTATGGCTACACCTTC.